The 13 T cell receptor beta chains given below trace back to one sample, sequenced in a study of T cell responses to AZD1222 COVID-19 vaccine. Sequencing was performed with immunoSEQ multiplex PCR; in TCRdb, only in-frame clones are kept and a portion is missing. Here the sample spans under 150,000 clones, 80% to 90% being singletons. Sample: peripheral blood, taken 28 days after the second AZD1222 dose. The receptor set was obtained from an adult who received the AZD1222 COVID-19 vaccine.

The chain combines TRBV6-5 with TRBJ1-5, with D unclear. Germline lookup yields CDR1 MNHEY and CDR2 SVGAGI. This CDR3 is 12 amino acids long. The V and J ends lost 7 bases and 5 bases respectively, with 9 bases between them. CDR3 DNA sequence: TGTGCCAGCACTCATCTAGATCAGCCCCAGCATTTT. Amino acid sequence: CASTHLDQPQHF.

J is TRBJ1-4 and V is TRBV12-2; the listed D gene, TRBD1, was not tested against the DNA. TRBV12-2 is termed a pseudogene. The CDR3 has 14 residues. The CDR3 loop is CASRLQGTNEKLFF. DNA for the CDR3: TGTGCAAGTCGCTTACAGGGGACTAATGAAAAACTGTTTTTT.

The chain combines TRBV4-2 with TRBJ2-1; D is unresolved. The CDR3 sequence is 15 residues long. The V end was cut by 0 bases, the J end by 7 bases, with 13 bases between. CDR1 is LGHNA, CDR2 YNFKEQ, per germline. DNA of the CDR3: TGTGCCAGCAGCCAAGAGGGTGGGTTAGCAAATGAGCAGTTCTTC. Its translation is CASSQEGGLANEQFF.

The DNA of the CDR3 is TGTGCCAGTAGTAAAGGGAAGGGGCTCTTGCGGACTGAAGCTTTCTTT. Translating gives CASSKGKGLLRTEAFF. The chain couples TRBV19 to TRBJ1-1; TRBD1 might be the D (5 bases). There are 16 residues in the CDR3. CDR1 is LNHDA and CDR2 is SQIVND in the germline V gene (reference sequence). Trimming took 4 bases from V and 5 from J, leaving 20 bases between them. Together with reference TRBV19 and TRBJ1-1, the CDR3 gives the full variable domain: DGGITQSPKYLFRKEGQNVTLSCEQNLNHDAMYWYRQDPGQGLRLIYYSQIVNDFQKGDIAEGYSVSREKKESFPLTVTSAQKNPTAFYLCASSKGKGLLRTEAFFGQGTRLTVV.

This sequence joins TRBV6-5 and TRBJ1-2; D possibly corresponds to TRBD1 (5 bases). This CDR3 spans 12 amino acids. From germline, CDR1 is MNHEY and CDR2 SVGAGI. The V end lost 0 bases, the J end lost 7 bases, and 6 bases lay between the germline ends. The CDR3 loop is CASSYSGTGYTF. The CDR3 nucleotides are TGTGCCAGCAGTTACTCAGGGACTGGCTACACCTTC.

The chain carries TRBV6-5 and TRBJ1-3; D call uncertain. V was clipped by 4 bases and J by 4 bases, with 17 bases between them. The CDR3 loop spans 16 amino acids. Looked up from germline, CDR1 is MNHEY and CDR2 is SVGAGI. CDR3 region: CASSSQTDLRGNTIYF. For the CDR3, the DNA is TGTGCCAGCAGTTCCCAAACCGACTTAAGAGGAAACACCATATATTTT.

The chain combines TRBV11-3 with TRBJ1-1; D not resolved. The CDR3 is made up of 14 amino acids. Germline V CDR1 and CDR2: SGHNT, YENEEA. V dropped 0 bases and J dropped 9 bases, with 14 bases sitting between them. CDR3 residues: CASSLDRDTGKAFF. The CDR3 DNA follows: TGTGCCAGCAGCTTAGATAGAGACACCGGGAAAGCTTTCTTT.

This chain joins TRBV19 and TRBJ1-5; 12 bases are a match to TRBD1. The CDR3 spans 17 residues. The ends lost 4 bases at V and 2 bases at J; junction bases unmatched: 6. The germline gives CDR1 LNHDA, CDR2 SQIVND (reference sequence). The DNA for the CDR3 is TGTGCCAGTAGTAAGGGACAGGGGGCTTGGGGCAATCAGCCCCAGCATTTT. Encoded protein: CASSKGQGAWGNQPQHF.

The J gene is TRBJ1-2, the V gene TRBV6-2 or TRBV6-3, with 9 nucleotides matching TRBD1. V trimming: 5 bases; J trimming: 8 bases; junction bases outside the gene matches: 9. The CDR3 runs to 14 residues. Germline CDR1 is MNHEY and CDR2 is SVGEGT. The DNA of the CDR3 is TGTGCCAGCAGTCCCCGAGGGACAGGGTACGGCTACACCTTC. Protein product: CASSPRGTGYGYTF.

V usage is TRBV9 and J usage is TRBJ2-7; a possible D gene is TRBD1 (5 bases). The V and J ends lost 0 bases and 2 bases respectively, with 12 bases between them. The CDR3 extends over 15 amino acids. The germline V gene encodes CDR1 SGDLS and CDR2 YYNGEE. Written as DNA, the CDR3 is TGTGCCAGCAGCGTAGAGGGGTCCCCCCCCTACGAGCAGTACTTC. Residues: CASSVEGSPPYEQYF.

The J gene is TRBJ2-5, the V gene TRBV7-2; a possible D gene is TRBD1 (5 bases). This CDR3 region has 14 residues. V was trimmed by 2 bases and J by 3 bases, leaving 10 bases between them. Per the germline V gene, CDR1 is SGHTA and CDR2 is FQGNSA. CDR3 loop: CASSLFGHKETQYF. The CDR3 nucleotides are TGTGCCAGCAGCTTATTTGGACATAAAGAGACCCAGTACTTC.

The chain recombines TRBV7-2 with TRBJ1-1, with 8 bases that match TRBD1. V lost 0 bases, J lost 3 bases, and 6 bases stayed unmatched. The CDR3 is 16 amino acids. Looked up from germline, CDR1 is SGHTA and CDR2 is FQGNSA. This CDR3 reads CASSLAPGGLYTEAFF. The CDR3 DNA reads as TGTGCCAGCAGCTTAGCCCCAGGGGGCTTGTACACTGAAGCTTTCTTT. Drawing the rest from reference TRBV7-2 and TRBJ1-1, the complete variable domain is GAGVSQSPSNKVTEKGKDVELRCDPISGHTALYWYRQSLGQGLEFLIYFQGNSAPDKSGLPSDRFSAERTGGSVSTLTIQRTQQEDSAVYLCASSLAPGGLYTEAFFGQGTRLTVV.

In its sample, this clone was seen once. CDR3 in amino acids: CAISGTVRTDTQYF. CDR3 DNA: TGTGCCATCAGTGGCACTGTACGCACAGATACGCAGTATTTT. The chain links TRBV10-3 to TRBJ2-3; no firm D call. V lost 4 bases, J lost 1 base, and 9 bases lay in between. CDR1 is ENHRY, CDR2 SYGVKD, per germline. This CDR3 has 14 amino acids.